The T cell receptor beta chain described here comes from a study of early T cells in non-severe SARS-CoV-2 infection. General study points: Anti-spike CD8 responses were favored in VDJdb matching, and private and CD4 specificities were missed.

This clonotype was picked up many times. The target antigen is unknown. The CDR3 runs 17 residues. The germline gives CDR1 DFQATT, CDR2 SNEGSKA (reference sequence). Deletions cut 1 base from V and 4 bases from J, with 22 bases between. Molecules of cDNA were individually given unique molecular identifiers that were attached to them. TCRdb re-called the 5' RACE reads through MiXCR, storing one row per CDR3 protein. Of under 85,000 distinct CDR3 sequences listed, about 12% are singletons. Input material: whole blood. The receptor comes from an adult who was a healthcare worker with PCR-confirmed SARS-CoV-2 infection or an uninfected control (not recorded which). This rearrangement joins TRBV20-1 to TRBJ2-5; TRBD2 is a possible D gene (6 bases). CDR3 DNA: TGCAGTGCTAGAGTGGGGCTAGCGAGGTCCCACTTAGAGACCCAGTACTTC. As protein: CSARVGLARSHLETQYF.